These 20 T cell receptor beta chains were sequenced from one sample in a study of monozygotic twins with inflammatory bowel disease. For each CDR3 protein, TCRdb gives one entry from its re-call of the 5' RACE reads, without DNA. The table for this sample gives more than 120,000 distinct CDR3 sequences. The sample consisted of blood. The source is a human donor with ulcerative colitis or Crohn's disease, or a healthy co-twin of an affected twin (not recorded which).

The V call is TRBV24-1, the J call TRBJ2-7; TCRdb indicates TRBD1, and absent DNA this call remains unverified. Germline CDR1 reads KGHDR; CDR2 reads SFDVKD. The length of the CDR3 is 15 residues. The CDR3 loop reads CATSDPGQGTYEQYF.

This chain links TRBV24-1 with TRBJ2-3; TCRdb lists TRBD2, though no DNA is available to test this call. This CDR3 has 15 amino acids. Per germline, CDR1 KGHDR and CDR2 SFDVKD. This CDR3 is CATSDRKSPTDTQYF.

The chain recombines TRBV5-1 with TRBJ2-7; TCRdb lists TRBD1, though no DNA is available to test this call. Looked up from germline, CDR1 is SGHRS and CDR2 is YFSETQ. The length of the CDR3 is 15 residues. The CDR3 spells CASSSTGGRSYEQYF. The variable domain in full, completed from reference TRBV5-1 and TRBJ2-7, reads KAGVTQTPRYLIKTRGQQVTLSCSPISGHRSVSWYQQTPGQGLQFLFEYFSETQRNKGNFPGRFSGRQFSNSRSEMNVSTLELGDSALYLCASSSTGGRSYEQYFGPGTRLTVT.

The chain carries TRBV5-6 and TRBJ2-3; TCRdb calls TRBD1, which cannot be checked without DNA. The CDR3 is 16 residues long. Germline V gene lookup returns CDR1 SGHDT and CDR2 YYEEEE. CDR3 in amino acids: CASSPLARTSTDTQYF.

The V and J genes are TRBV5-1 and TRBJ1-5. The germline V gene has CDR1 SGHRS and CDR2 YFSETQ. The CDR3 totals 15 residues. The CDR3 reads CASSLAGVSNQPQHF.

The chain recombines TRBV30 with TRBJ1-2. Germline V CDR1 and CDR2: GTSNPN, SVGIG (reference sequence). The CDR3 loop spans 14 amino acids. The CDR3 loop is CAWSPGRVNYGYTF.

The chain carries TRBV7-3 and TRBJ2-2; the TCRdb call, TRBD1, lacks DNA for checking. Germline assignment: CDR1 SGHTA and CDR2 FQGTGA. The CDR3 runs 18 residues. The CDR3 is CASSPRTGFGLTTGELFF.

The chain couples TRBV7-3 to TRBJ2-2; TCRdb designates TRBD2, a call that cannot be tested without DNA. Germline V gene lookup returns CDR1 SGHTA and CDR2 FQGTGA. CDR3 length: 16 amino acids. CDR3 sequence: CASSFSRTSGTGELFF.

The chain uses TRBV4-3 and TRBJ1-1. Germline CDR1 and CDR2: LGHNA and YSLEER. The CDR3 length is 15 residues. The chain's CDR3 is CASSQGGSRNTEAFF.

The CDR3: CASSFSRLEGRGYGYTF. This chain connects TRBV12-3 or TRBV12-4 to TRBJ1-2. This CDR3 is built from 17 residues.

V gene TRBV6-4 combines with J gene TRBJ1-6; TCRdb outputs TRBD1, but without DNA this stays unchecked. The CDR3 has 14 amino acids. Germline V gene sequence: CDR1 MRHNA, CDR2 SNTAGT. Here the CDR3 reads CASSVGTRNSPLHF.

The chain employs TRBV25-1 and TRBJ1-1; as DNA is missing, the TRBD1 call by TCRdb cannot be tested. This CDR3 is built from 13 residues. Germline V gene lookup returns CDR1 MGHDK and CDR2 SYGVNS. This CDR3 is CASTGQANTEAFF.

The chain combines TRBV27 with TRBJ1-6. CDR1 and CDR2 from the germline V gene are MNHEY and SMNVEV (reference sequence). This CDR3 spans 14 amino acids. CDR3 amino acids: CASSLAGVGSPLHF.

This chain uses TRBV5-6 with TRBJ2-7. The germline gives CDR1 SGHDT, CDR2 YYEEEE. The CDR3 is 14 amino acids. The CDR3 protein is CASSLAMRDYEQYF.

The chain combines TRBV19 with TRBJ1-5; TCRdb names TRBD1, which stays unverified in the absence of DNA. CDR3 length: 15 residues. Germline V gene sequence: CDR1 LNHDA, CDR2 SQIVND (reference sequence). The CDR3 loop is CASTDGQISNQPQHF. Supplemented by reference TRBV19 and TRBJ1-5, the full variable domain reads DGGITQSPKYLFRKEGQNVTLSCEQNLNHDAMYWYRQDPGQGLRLIYYSQIVNDFQKGDIAEGYSVSREKKESFPLTVTSAQKNPTAFYLCASTDGQISNQPQHFGDGTRLSIL.

The V and J genes are TRBV6-5 and TRBJ2-2; lacking DNA, the TRBD2 call made by TCRdb goes unchecked. From germline, CDR1 is MNHEY and CDR2 SVGAGI. The CDR3 consists of 16 residues. CDR3 amino acids: CASSYGPRLGTGELFF.

This CDR3 is CSVLLQGTEAFF. The J gene is TRBJ1-1, the V gene TRBV20-1; TCRdb's D call, TRBD1, is unchecked because there is no DNA. CDR1 and CDR2 from the germline V gene are DFQATT and SNEGSKA (reference sequence). The CDR3 loop spans 12 amino acids.

This chain links TRBV20-1 with TRBJ1-3; as DNA is missing, the TRBD1 call by TCRdb cannot be tested. The CDR3 spans 15 residues. Germline loops: CDR1 DFQATT, CDR2 SNEGSKA (reference sequence). The CDR3 spells CSALPDRMDGNTIYF.

This chain connects TRBV4-3 to TRBJ1-2. CDR3 length equals 14 residues. The V gene's germline CDR1 is LGHNA and CDR2 YSLEER. CDR3 loop: CASSHLNLNYGYTF.

The gene calls are TRBV20-1 and TRBJ2-1; TCRdb proposes TRBD1, but this gene call is untestable without DNA. Per the germline V gene, CDR1 is DFQATT and CDR2 is SNEGSKA (reference sequence). The CDR3 is 13 amino acids. The CDR3 reads CSARDRTGVEQFF.